Below are 18 T cell receptor beta chains sequenced from a single sample in a study of identical twins. Each CDR3 protein is one row after TCRdb ran MiXCR on the 5' RACE reads. The sample includes 1.5 million to 2 million distinct CDR3 sequences, about 32% of them seen just once. What was sequenced was cord blood. The receptors derive from a newborn girl in good health.

This clonotype was detected only a few times. The chain carries TRBV5-1 and TRBJ2-3, with TRBD1 as a possible D gene (5 bases). The CDR3 sequence is 15 residues long. Trimming stripped 0 bases from V and 5 bases from J, with 13 bases between. Germline CDR1 reads SGHRS; CDR2 reads YFSETQ. CDR3 DNA sequence: TGCGCCAGCAGCTTGGGCGTGACAGTTGAAGATACGCAGTATTTT. Protein product: CASSLGVTVEDTQYF.

This clonotype is a singleton in its sample. Lacking the conserved final phenylalanine or tryptophan, this CDR3 likely reflects a read error. Because the CDR3's place on the DNA is in doubt, the DNA is left out and the CDR3 is given as listed by TCRdb. The J gene is TRBJ2-5, the V gene TRBV29-1; TRBD1 was called by the table and not checked on the DNA. The CDR3 is made up of 14 amino acids, end residues included. Germline lookup yields CDR1 SQVTM and CDR2 ANQGSEA. The CDR3 sequence is CSVVPGANGYTFGS.

This chain links TRBV29-1 with TRBJ2-1, with D perhaps assigned TRBD1 or TRBD2 (5 bases each). The CDR3 is 12 amino acids. Deletions cut 3 bases from V and 4 bases from J, with 7 bases between. The germline V gene encodes CDR1 SQVTM and CDR2 ANQGSEA. The CDR3 loop reads CSVDEGYNEQFF. CDR3 coding DNA: TGCAGCGTTGATGAGGGGTACAATGAGCAGTTCTTC.

V is TRBV5-1 and J is TRBJ2-7; tentatively, D is TRBD1 or TRBD2 (5 bases each). This CDR3 has 15 amino acids. The V gene's germline CDR1 is SGHRS and CDR2 YFSETQ. Trimming took off 3 bases at V and 2 bases at J, with 15 bases between the two ends. The CDR3 spells CASSSGTLSTYEQYF. The CDR3 DNA follows: TGCGCCAGCAGCTCCGGGACCCTCTCTACCTACGAGCAGTACTTC.

This rearrangement joins TRBV28 to TRBJ1-4; tentative D call: TRBD1 (6 bases). The V gene lost 5 bases and the J gene lost 8 bases, with 15 bases spanning the gap. The germline gives CDR1 MDHEN, CDR2 SYDVKM. The CDR3 runs to 14 residues. The CDR3 sequence is CASSPLDRGEKLFF. CDR3 bases: TGTGCCAGCAGTCCGTTGGACAGAGGGGAAAAACTGTTTTTT.

Here the CDR3 reads CASSLSLEAGGLPNYGYTF. CDR3 in DNA: TGCGCCAGCAGCTTGAGTCTGGAGGCAGGGGGCCTCCCGAACTATGGCTACACCTTC. The chain couples TRBV5-1 to TRBJ1-2, with TRBD1 identical over 8 bases. This CDR3 has 19 amino acids. The germline V gene has CDR1 SGHRS and CDR2 YFSETQ. V gave up 1 base and J gave up 2 bases; unmatched junction bases: 16.

This clonotype has ten or more counts. The rearrangement uses TRBV7-9 and TRBJ1-2; TRBD1 is a possible D gene (5 bases). The CDR3 has 13 amino acids. The germline V and J ends were trimmed by 3 bases and 4 bases, with 9 bases remaining between them. Per the germline V gene, CDR1 is SEHNR and CDR2 is FQNEAQ (reference sequence). The CDR3 DNA reads as TGTGCCAGCAGCTTGGGGGGATTCTATGGCTACACCTTC. Protein product: CASSLGGFYGYTF.

In this sample, this clonotype turned up a few times. The chain is built from TRBV10-3 and TRBJ1-5; D is ambiguous. Per germline, CDR1 ENHRY and CDR2 SYGVKD. The V end lost 10 bases, the J end lost 4 bases, and 17 bases lay between the germline ends. This CDR3 has 14 residues. The CDR3 here is CATADGRGNQPQHF. The DNA for the CDR3 is TGTGCCACCGCCGACGGACGGGGTAATCAGCCCCAGCATTTT.

This chain links TRBV28 with TRBJ2-5; D gene uncertain. Germline V gene sequence: CDR1 MDHEN, CDR2 SYDVKM. V lost 10 bases to trimming and J lost 8 bases, with 17 bases between them. The CDR3 extends over 12 amino acids. Here the CDR3 reads CATKASASTQYF. For the CDR3, the DNA is TGTGCCACCAAGGCTAGTGCTAGTACCCAGTACTTC.

This chain joins TRBV7-2 and TRBJ2-7, with 7 bases aligning to TRBD2. Looked up from germline, CDR1 is SGHTA and CDR2 is FQGNSA. The V segment lost 0 bases and the J segment 3 bases; nucleotides outside the gene matches: 2. The CDR3 is 14 amino acids. The CDR3 is CASSLAAGVYEQYF. The CDR3 DNA sequence: TGTGCCAGCAGCTTAGCGGCGGGAGTCTACGAGCAGTACTTC. The whole variable domain, remainder taken from reference TRBV7-2 and TRBJ2-7, is GAGVSQSPSNKVTEKGKDVELRCDPISGHTALYWYRQSLGQGLEFLIYFQGNSAPDKSGLPSDRFSAERTGGSVSTLTIQRTQQEDSAVYLCASSLAAGVYEQYFGPGTRLTVT.

The V gene is TRBV10-3, the J gene TRBJ2-7, with 9 bases fitting TRBD2. The CDR3 consists of 18 residues. J was trimmed by 2 bases and V by 2 bases; bases with no gene match: 13. Germline loops: CDR1 ENHRY, CDR2 SYGVKD. The chain's CDR3 is CAISEGIRRGGRAYEQYF. Written as DNA, the CDR3 is TGTGCCATCAGTGAGGGGATCCGGAGGGGCGGGAGGGCCTACGAGCAGTACTTC.

The table lists this clonotype with a few counts. The chain links TRBV6-1 to TRBJ1-2; D might be TRBD1 (6 bases). The germline V gene has CDR1 MNHNS and CDR2 SASEGT. The CDR3 has 16 amino acids. V was trimmed by 5 bases and J by 0 bases, leaving 16 bases between them. As DNA, the CDR3 is TGTGCCAGCAGTTTTCGGGGGCTCACCTCTAACTATGGCTACACCTTC. Its translation is CASSFRGLTSNYGYTF.

This clonotype was detected many times. The chain combines TRBV12-3 or TRBV12-4 with TRBJ2-4; tentative D call: TRBD2 (5 bases). Trimming took off 3 bases at V and 2 bases at J, with 8 bases between the two ends. The CDR3 covers 14 residues. CDR3 in amino acids: CASSFSGSKNIQYF. CDR3 nucleotide sequence: TGTGCCAGCAGTTTTTCGGGGTCCAAAAACATTCAGTACTTC.

CDR3 nucleotides: TGTGCCACCAGTTTTTACGATGAGCAGTTCTTC. Its translation is CATSFYDEQFF. The chain employs TRBV24-1 and TRBJ2-1, with no clear D. The CDR3 contains 11 residues. CDR1 is KGHDR, CDR2 SFDVKD, per germline. With 6 bases removed from V and 8 bases from J, the gap between germline ends came to 7 bases.

This clonotype turned up a few times. This rearrangement joins TRBV7-2 to TRBJ2-3; TRBD2 aligns across 10 bases. Germline loops: CDR1 SGHTA, CDR2 FQGNSA. The CDR3 has 16 amino acids. Losses at the gene ends were 3 bases for V and 6 bases for J; bases not matched to a gene: 9. DNA for the CDR3: TGTGCCAGCAGCTTTGTTGGGCTAGCGGGGGCGGATACGCAGTATTTT. Translation gives CASSFVGLAGADTQYF.

The chain links TRBV20-1 to TRBJ2-4, with 7 bases that match TRBD2. The J call may not be correct, given that the DNA end is closer to TRBJ2-7. The CDR3 sequence is 13 residues long. Germline loops: CDR1 DFQATT, CDR2 SNEGSKA (reference sequence). In DNA, the CDR3 is TGCAGTGCTTACCTAGCGGCCTCCTACGAGCAGTACTTC. Amino acid sequence: CSAYLAASYEQYF.

The V call is TRBV6-6, the J call TRBJ2-3; TRBD1 might be the D (5 bases). Trimming shortened V by 6 bases and J by 0 bases, and 16 bases separated the two germline ends. This CDR3 contains 16 residues. Looked up from germline, CDR1 is MNHNY and CDR2 is SVGAGI (reference sequence). Here the CDR3 DNA reads TGTGCCAGCAGCCGCGCCCAGGGCCTTAGCACAGATACGCAGTATTTT. Translation gives CASSRAQGLSTDTQYF.

Of note for this clonotype: Being one base from a much bigger clone, this may be a read error. The chain carries TRBV7-7 and TRBJ2-1; 9 bases align to TRBD2. The length of the CDR3 is 14 residues. From germline, CDR1 is SSHAT and CDR2 FNYEAQ (reference sequence). The CDR3 DNA is TGTGCTAGCATCGCTAGCGGGACATACGATGAGCAGTTCTTC. Translation gives CASIASGTYDEQFF.